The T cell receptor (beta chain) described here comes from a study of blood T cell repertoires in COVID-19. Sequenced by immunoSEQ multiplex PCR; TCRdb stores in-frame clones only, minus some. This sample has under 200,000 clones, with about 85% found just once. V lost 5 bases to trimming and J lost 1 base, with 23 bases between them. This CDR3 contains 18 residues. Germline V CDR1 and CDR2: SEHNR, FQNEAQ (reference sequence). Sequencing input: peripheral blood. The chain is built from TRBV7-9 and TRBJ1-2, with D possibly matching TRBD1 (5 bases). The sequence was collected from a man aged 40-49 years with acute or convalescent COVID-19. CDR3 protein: CASSHLRGVGAFNYGYTF. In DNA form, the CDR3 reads TGTGCCAGCAGCCACCTGCGGGGGGTAGGGGCCTTTAACTATGGCTACACCTTC.